The T cell receptor beta chain described here comes from a study of beta chain features in type 1 diabetes (dated by TCRdb to 2016 to 2019). Broadly, across the study: Patients and healthy donors did not differ in mean age, gender distribution, total cell number or subset yield. A total of 85 million to 140 million sorted cells were examined across all samples, and a strong correlation was observed between cell number per subset and RNA yield. The study compared the TCRB repertoires of sorted circulating CD4+ T cell subsets in recently diagnosed type 1 diabetes patients with those in matched healthy donors. Regulatory and stem cell-like memory subsets were isolated from only 8 patients and roughly eight healthy donors, whereas naive and central memory subsets came from all 30 or so donors.

The germline V gene sets CDR1 to SNHLY and CDR2 to FYNNEI. The cysteine opens and the phenylalanine closes a CDR3 of 14 amino acids. Only CDR3 DNA is held: 42 bases, read in frame from base 1. Trimming costs V 6 bases and J 0 bases, and their ends lie 9 bases apart. Each donor gave one peripheral blood draw, averaging approximately 120 mL, which was collected into heparinised tubes. A BD FACSAria II was used to sort naive, central memory, regulatory and stem cell-like memory CD4+ T cells with a panel that included CD45RO, CCR7, CD25, CD127, CD95 and CD27. Purity was above 95% for every sorted population. Right away, PBMCs were isolated by Lymphoprep density gradient centrifugation and were stained directly, with no culture step. So that batch effects would be minimized, each experiment stained and sorted samples in pairs, pairing one healthy donor with one patient. This clone came up a few times. Its specific antigen is unknown. Base qualities are not provided; no much larger clone lies one nucleotide away.

What the work shows at the level of the full study, not this receptor alone: Naive, central memory and regulatory TCRB repertoires appeared more similar among patients than among healthy donors. PCR may preferentially amplify shorter templates, but because patient and control samples were amplified and corrected together, any resulting skew would affect both groups equally. Only small numbers of individuals were included in the HLA sub-analyses, which left unresolved whether HLA type had any influence on TCRB rearrangement. Sequencing cDNA rather than genomic DNA could over-represent highly expressing activated cells, although activation and CD3 levels did not differ between groups. Type 1 diabetes patients showed a moderate but significant shortening of TCRB CDR3 length in all four CD4+ subsets. Patients with type 1 diabetes made fewer insertions and deleted more nucleotides at VDJ recombination sites, implying thymic rearrangement abnormalities.

All of the isolated RNA was reverse transcribed with the High Capacity cDNA Reverse Transcription Kit, so expressed TCRB transcripts were sequenced. Deep immunoSEQ sequencing was performed on naive, central memory and regulatory T cell samples, with an average of around 3.5 million total reads per sample. Sorted cells were lysed in RLT buffer and RNA was extracted with DNase-treated RNeasy Micro or Mini kits, depending on cell number. Each cell subset was processed on its own to prevent cross-contamination, while patient and healthy donor samples were processed together. TCRB sequences were amplified from cDNA with the immunoSEQ multiplex PCR, producing 87-bp fragments spanning the CDR3 region. Sequencing of the amplicons was done on the Illumina HiSeq platform. In the paper's pipeline: Synthetic template baselines were used to correct PCR bias computationally, reads within Hamming distance 2 were collapsed, and singletons that could not be merged were discarded. By aligning reads against IMGT, V, D and J genes, CDR3 length, and insertions or deletions at six rearrangement sites were assigned. Within each subset, clonotype counts were normalized to the number of sorted cells before true diversity and Gini coefficients were calculated with the tcR R package. The overlap coefficient, calculated on TCRB nucleotide sequences, was used to quantify repertoire sharing. Out-of-frame TCRB sequences from naive cells were analyzed as a proxy for the pre-selection repertoire. TCRdb mirrors the immuneACCESS table, restricted to in-frame sequences. Some clones are absent from its copies; in checked studies, under half trace to an unresolved V gene, and the reason for the others is unknown. That table supplies the V and J calls and clone size; D and trimming were determined from the DNA. This sample gives hundreds of thousands of clones in total; around an eighth of them show up just once. The top ten hold around 0.022% of the sample.

The receptor was derived from a man aged 18 to 30 with type 1 diabetes. Recombination joined TRBV2 with TRBJ1-5; possibly the D gene is TRBD1, per 5 matching bases. The sample comprised naive CD4+ T cells from blood. The cell subset or site label for this specimen denotes: true naive CD4+ T cells. CDR3 protein: CASSWDFSNQPQHF. Here is the DNA: TGTGCCAGCAGCTGGGACTTTAGCAATCAGCCCCAGCATTTT.